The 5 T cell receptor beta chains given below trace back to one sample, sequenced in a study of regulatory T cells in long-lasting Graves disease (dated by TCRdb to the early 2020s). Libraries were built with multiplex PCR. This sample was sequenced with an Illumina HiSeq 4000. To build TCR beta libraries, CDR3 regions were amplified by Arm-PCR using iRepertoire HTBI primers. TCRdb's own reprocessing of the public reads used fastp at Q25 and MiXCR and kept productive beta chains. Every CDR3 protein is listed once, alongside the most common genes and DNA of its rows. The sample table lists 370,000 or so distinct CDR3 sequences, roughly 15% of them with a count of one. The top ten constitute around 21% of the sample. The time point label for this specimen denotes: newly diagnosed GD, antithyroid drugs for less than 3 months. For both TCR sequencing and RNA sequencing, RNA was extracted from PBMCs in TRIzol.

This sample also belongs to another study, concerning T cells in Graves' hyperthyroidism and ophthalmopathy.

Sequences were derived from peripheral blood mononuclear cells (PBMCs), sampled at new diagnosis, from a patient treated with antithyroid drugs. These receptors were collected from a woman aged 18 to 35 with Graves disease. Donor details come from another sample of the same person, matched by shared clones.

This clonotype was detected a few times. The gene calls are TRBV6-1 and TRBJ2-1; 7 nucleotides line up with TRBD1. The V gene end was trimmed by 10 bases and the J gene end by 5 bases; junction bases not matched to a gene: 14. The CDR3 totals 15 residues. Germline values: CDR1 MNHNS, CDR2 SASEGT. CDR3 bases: TGTGCCAACATAACCAGAGGGACAGCGAACAATGAGCAGTTCTTC. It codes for CANITRGTANNEQFF.

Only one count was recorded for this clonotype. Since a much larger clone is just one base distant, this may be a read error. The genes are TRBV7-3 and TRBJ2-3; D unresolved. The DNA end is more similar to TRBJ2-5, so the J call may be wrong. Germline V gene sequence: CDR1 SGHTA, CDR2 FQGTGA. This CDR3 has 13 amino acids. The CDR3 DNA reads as TGTGCCAGCAGCTTAGGATTTTTTGAGACCCAGTACTTC. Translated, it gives CASSLGFFETQYF.

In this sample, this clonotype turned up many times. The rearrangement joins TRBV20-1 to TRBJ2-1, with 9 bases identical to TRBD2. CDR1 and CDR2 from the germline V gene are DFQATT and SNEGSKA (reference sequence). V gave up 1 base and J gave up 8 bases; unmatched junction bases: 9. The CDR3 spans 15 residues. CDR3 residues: CSARGPGLALDEQFF. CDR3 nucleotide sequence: TGCAGTGCTAGAGGTCCGGGACTAGCCCTGGATGAGCAGTTCTTC.

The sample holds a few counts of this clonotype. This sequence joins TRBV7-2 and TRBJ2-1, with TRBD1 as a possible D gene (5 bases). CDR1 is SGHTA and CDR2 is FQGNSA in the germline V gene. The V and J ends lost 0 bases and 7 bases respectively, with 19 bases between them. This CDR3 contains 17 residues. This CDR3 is CASSLAAPILRENEQFF. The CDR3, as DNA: TGTGCCAGCAGCTTAGCGGCCCCCATCCTCAGGGAAAATGAGCAGTTCTTC.

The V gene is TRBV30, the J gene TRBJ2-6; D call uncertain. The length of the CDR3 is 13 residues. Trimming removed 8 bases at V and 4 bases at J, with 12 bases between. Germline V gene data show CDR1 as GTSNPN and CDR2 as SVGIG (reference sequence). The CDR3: CARTNSGANVLTF. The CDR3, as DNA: TGTGCCAGAACAAACTCCGGGGCCAACGTCCTGACTTTC. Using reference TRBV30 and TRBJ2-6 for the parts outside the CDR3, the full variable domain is SQTIHQWPATLVQPVGSPLSLECTVEGTSNPNLYWYRQAAGRGLQLLFYSVGIGQISSEVPQNLSASRPQDRQFILSSKKLLLSDSGFYLCARTNSGANVLTFGAGSRLTVL.